A selection of T cell receptor beta chains follows, all from one sample in a study of human T cells and chemical hapten exposure. TCRdb fed the RACE reads into MiXCR, producing one record per CDR3 protein. Of more than 250,000 distinct CDR3 sequences in the sample, just under 8% are singletons; the top ten hold more than 0.95%. The sequences come from whole blood, collected in connection with sensitization to the hapten diphenylcyclopropenone (DPC). These receptors were collected from a young man with alopecia areata. Some clones in this sample may be carry-over from other donors' samples. The CDR3 runs from the conserved cysteine through the conserved F or W. The D gene is left open where the match is weak. Where a row states a size, it is once, few, many or the class of an expanded clone; other rows omit it.

V gene	clone size	D gene	J gene	CDR3 protein	CDR3 DNA
TRBV24-1	many	TRBD1	TRBJ2-2	CATAGTANTGELFF	TGTGCCACCGCCGGGACAGCGAACACCGGGGAGCTGTTTTTT
TRBV7-2	few	NA	TRBJ2-2	CASSPSGRITGELFF	TGTGCCAGCAGCCCGTCAGGGCGGATCACCGGGGAGCTGTTTTTT
TRBV6-5	few	TRBD1	TRBJ1-1	CASRTTGGTEAFF	TGTGCCAGCAGAACTACAGGGGGCACTGAAGCTTTCTTT
TRBV12-3/TRBV12-4	NA	NA	TRBJ2-2	CASSSSGGENTGELFF	TGTGCCAGCAGTTCCTCAGGGGGGGAGAACACCGGGGAGCTGTTTTTT
TRBV11-1	few	NA	TRBJ1-2	CASSLGSEANYGYTF	TGTGCCAGCAGCTTAGGCTCCGAAGCTAACTATGGCTACACCTTC
TRBV20-1	NA	NA	TRBJ2-2	CSAPTKPNTGELFF	TGCAGTGCTCCGACTAAACCCAACACCGGGGAGCTGTTTTTT
TRBV20-1	many	NA	TRBJ1-4	CSAPMRRPHNEKLFF	TGCAGTGCCCCTATGAGGCGTCCCCATAATGAAAAACTGTTTTTT
TRBV3-1	NA	TRBD1	TRBJ1-6	CASSRTTGGSSYNSPLHF	TGTGCCAGCAGCCGAACGACAGGGGGTAGCTCCTATAATTCACCCCTCCACTTT
TRBV6-2/TRBV6-3	NA	NA	TRBJ1-6	CASSTRTQSSYNSPLHF	TGTGCCAGCAGTACCCGGACGCAAAGCTCCTATAATTCACCCCTCCACTTT
TRBV4-3	few	NA	TRBJ2-7	CASSQARGGYEQYF	TGCGCCAGCAGCCAAGCGAGGGGGGGATACGAGCAGTACTTC
TRBV20-1	many	TRBD2	TRBJ2-1	CSATGTSINEQFF	TGCAGTGCTACCGGGACTAGCATTAATGAGCAGTTCTTC
TRBV9	NA	NA	TRBJ2-7	CASSVAFTRSSYEQYF	TGTGCCAGCAGCGTAGCTTTTACTAGGAGCTCCTACGAGCAGTACTTC
TRBV7-6	NA	TRBD1	TRBJ2-3	CASSLEFLYEDRSLLSGTDTQYF	TGTGCCAGCAGCTTAGAATTTTTGTACGAGGACAGGAGTTTGTTGAGCGGCACAGATACGCAGTATTTT
TRBV7-9	few	NA	TRBJ2-4	CASSSLKRNIQYF	TGTGCCAGCAGCTCACTTAAGAGAAACATTCAGTACTTC
TRBV7-6	few	NA	TRBJ1-1	CASSPINTEAFF	TGTGCCAGCAGCCCTATAAACACTGAAGCTTTCTTT
TRBV24-1	few	NA	TRBJ1-5	CATSDSRTNQPQHF	TGTGCCACCAGTGATTCGCGGACCAATCAGCCCCAGCATTTT
TRBV5-1	few	NA	TRBJ2-7	CASSFTRGWSREQYF	TGCGCCAGCAGCTTCACGAGGGGCTGGTCGAGGGAGCAGTACTTC
TRBV5-6	NA	NA	TRBJ2-6	CASSLTVLGANVLTF	TGTGCCAGCAGCTTGACGGTACTGGGGGCCAACGTCCTGACTTTC
TRBV4-1	NA	NA	TRBJ2-3	CASSQVRGAFADTQYF	TGCGCCAGCAGCCAAGTACGGGGGGCGTTCGCAGATACGCAGTATTTT
TRBV5-1	NA	NA	TRBJ2-7	CASSLLGSGGGFYEQYF	TGCGCCAGCAGCTTGTTAGGTTCCGGGGGCGGCTTCTACGAGCAGTACTTC
TRBV24-1	NA	TRBD1	TRBJ1-2	CATSDPRQGMARGYTF	TGTGCCACCAGTGACCCCAGACAGGGAATGGCGCGTGGCTACACCTTC
TRBV3-1	NA	NA	TRBJ1-4	CASSQPGTPNEKLFF	TGTGCCAGCAGTCAACCCGGGACGCCGAATGAAAAACTGTTTTTT
TRBV27	NA	NA	TRBJ1-5	CASSSGHSSNQPQHF	TGTGCCAGCAGTTCCGGACATAGTAGCAATCAGCCCCAGCATTTT
TRBV7-2	many	NA	TRBJ2-1	CASSLIGGGRNEQFF	TGTGCCAGCAGCTTAATCGGGGGAGGCAGGAATGAGCAGTTCTTC
TRBV12-3/TRBV12-4	NA	NA	TRBJ2-5	CASSKTESQETQYF	TGTGCCAGCAGTAAGACAGAATCCCAAGAGACCCAGTACTTC
TRBV4-3	few	TRBD1	TRBJ1-3	CASSQDRQQGGNTIYF	TGCGCCAGCAGCCAAGATAGACAACAGGGGGGAAACACCATATATTTT
TRBV20-1	NA	TRBD2	TRBJ2-1	CSARSIAGAFLNEQFF	TGCAGTGCTAGATCCATAGCGGGGGCCTTTTTAAATGAGCAGTTCTTC
TRBV6-6	NA	NA	TRBJ2-5	CASSSTGPPGETQYF	TGTGCCAGCAGTTCAACAGGGCCACCGGGAGAGACCCAGTACTTC
TRBV20-1	few	NA	TRBJ1-2	CSALSAYGYTF	TGCAGTGCGCTCAGCGCCTATGGCTACACCTTC
TRBV7-9	few	TRBD1	TRBJ2-1	CASSQTGGNEQFF	TGTGCCAGCAGCCAGACAGGGGGCAATGAGCAGTTCTTC
TRBV2	NA	TRBD1	TRBJ2-3	CASRPGQGAQIDTQYF	TGTGCCAGCAGACCCGGACAGGGGGCGCAGATAGATACGCAGTATTTT
TRBV13	few	NA	TRBJ1-2	CASSWDRDTSNYGYTF	TGTGCCAGCAGCTGGGACCGGGACACCTCTAACTATGGCTACACCTTC
TRBV7-6	few	TRBD2	TRBJ2-3	CASSQRGFLDTQYF	TGTGCCAGCAGCCAGCGGGGGTTTTTAGATACGCAGTATTTT
TRBV4-2	many	TRBD1	TRBJ1-2	CASSQGQGAHGYTF	TGTGCCAGCAGCCAGGGACAGGGGGCGCATGGCTACACCTTC
TRBV6-4	NA	NA	TRBJ1-6	CASSESYWDPSVTLHF	TGTGCCAGCAGTGAATCCTATTGGGACCCCAGCGTCACCCTCCACTTT
TRBV5-1	NA	TRBD2	TRBJ2-5	CASSFVSGGETQYF	TGCGCCAGCAGCTTCGTTAGCGGGGGAGAGACCCAGTACTTC
TRBV4-2	NA	NA	TRBJ2-1	CASSQVFGSRQRDLSYNEQFF	TGTGCCAGCAGCCAAGTTTTCGGCTCACGGCAGAGGGACCTCTCCTACAATGAGCAGTTCTTC